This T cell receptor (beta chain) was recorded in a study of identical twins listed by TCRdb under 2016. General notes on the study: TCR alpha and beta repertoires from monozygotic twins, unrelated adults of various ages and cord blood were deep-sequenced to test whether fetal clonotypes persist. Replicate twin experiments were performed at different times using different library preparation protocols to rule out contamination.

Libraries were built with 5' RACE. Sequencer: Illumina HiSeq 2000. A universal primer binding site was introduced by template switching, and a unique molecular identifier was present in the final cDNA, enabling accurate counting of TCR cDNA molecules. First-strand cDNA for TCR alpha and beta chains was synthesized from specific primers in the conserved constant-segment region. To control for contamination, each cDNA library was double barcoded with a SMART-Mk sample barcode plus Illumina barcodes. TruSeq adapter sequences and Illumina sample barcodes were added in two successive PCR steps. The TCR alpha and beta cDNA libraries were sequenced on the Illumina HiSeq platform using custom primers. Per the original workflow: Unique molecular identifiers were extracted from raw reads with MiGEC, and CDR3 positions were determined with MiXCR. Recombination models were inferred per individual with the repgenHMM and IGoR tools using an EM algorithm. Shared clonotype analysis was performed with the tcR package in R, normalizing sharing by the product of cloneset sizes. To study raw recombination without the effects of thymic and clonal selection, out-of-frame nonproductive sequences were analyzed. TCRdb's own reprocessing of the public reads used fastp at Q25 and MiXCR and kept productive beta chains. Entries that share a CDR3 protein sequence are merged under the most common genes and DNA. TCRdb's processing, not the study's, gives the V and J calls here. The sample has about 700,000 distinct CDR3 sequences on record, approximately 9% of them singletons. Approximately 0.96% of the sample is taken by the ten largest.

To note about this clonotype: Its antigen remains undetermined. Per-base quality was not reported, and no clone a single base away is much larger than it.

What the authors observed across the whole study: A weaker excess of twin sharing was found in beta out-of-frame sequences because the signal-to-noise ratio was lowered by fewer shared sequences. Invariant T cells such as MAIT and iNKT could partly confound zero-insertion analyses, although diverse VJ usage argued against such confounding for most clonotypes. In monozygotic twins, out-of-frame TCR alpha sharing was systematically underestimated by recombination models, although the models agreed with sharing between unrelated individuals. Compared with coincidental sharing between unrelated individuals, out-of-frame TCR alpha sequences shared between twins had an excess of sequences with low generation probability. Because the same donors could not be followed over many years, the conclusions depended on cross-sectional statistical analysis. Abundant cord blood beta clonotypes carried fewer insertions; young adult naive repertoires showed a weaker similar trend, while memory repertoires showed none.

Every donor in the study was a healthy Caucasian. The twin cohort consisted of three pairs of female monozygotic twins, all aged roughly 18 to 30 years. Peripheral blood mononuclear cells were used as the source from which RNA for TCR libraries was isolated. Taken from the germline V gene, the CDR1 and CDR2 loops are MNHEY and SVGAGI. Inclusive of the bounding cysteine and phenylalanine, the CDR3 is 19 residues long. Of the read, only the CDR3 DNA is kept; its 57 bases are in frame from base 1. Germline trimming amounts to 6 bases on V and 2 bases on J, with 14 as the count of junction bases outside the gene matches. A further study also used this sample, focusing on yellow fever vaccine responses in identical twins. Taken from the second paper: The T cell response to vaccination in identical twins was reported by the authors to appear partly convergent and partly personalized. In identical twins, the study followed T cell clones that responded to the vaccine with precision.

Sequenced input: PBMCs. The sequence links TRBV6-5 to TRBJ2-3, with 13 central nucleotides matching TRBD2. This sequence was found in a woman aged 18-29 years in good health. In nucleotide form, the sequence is TGTGCCAGCAGCTATTTAACTAGCGGGGGGGCCGGTGACACAGATACGCAGTATTTT. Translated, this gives CASSYLTSGGAGDTDTQYF.